The 23 T cell receptor beta chains reported below all come from one sample, sequenced in a study of cytomegalovirus exposure and HLA in healthy donors. Data came from immunoSEQ multiplex PCR; TCRdb stores just in-frame clones and leaves some out. This sample has some 150,000 clones, with about 87% found just once. Sequences were obtained from PBMCs. The receptors stem from a man aged 18 to 29 in good health and CMV-seropositive.

This sequence joins TRBV6-5 and TRBJ2-7, with 12 bases that match TRBD2. V gave up 0 bases and J gave up 3 bases; unmatched junction bases: 0. The CDR3 consists of 15 residues. CDR1 and CDR2 from the germline V gene are MNHEY and SVGAGI. The CDR3 is CASSYSTSGGYEQYF. Here the CDR3 DNA reads TGTGCCAGCAGTTACTCGACTAGCGGGGGCTACGAGCAGTACTTC.

The rearrangement joins TRBV15 to TRBJ2-7; D is unclear. CDR3 length equals 13 residues. CDR1 LNHNV and CDR2 YYDKDF come from the germline V gene (reference sequence). With 5 bases removed from V and 5 bases from J, the gap between germline ends came to 13 bases. The CDR3 DNA sequence: TGTGCCACCAGCGACACCCTTATCAACGAGCAGTACTTC. This sequence encodes CATSDTLINEQYF. The full variable domain, its missing parts supplied by reference TRBV15 and TRBJ2-7, is DAMVIQNPRYQVTQFGKPVTLSCSQTLNHNVMYWYQQKSSQAPKLLFHYYDKDFNNEADTPDNFQSRRPNTSFCFLDIRSPGLGDTAMYLCATSDTLINEQYFGPGTRLTVT.

The chain carries TRBV2 and TRBJ2-1, with a tentative D call TRBD2 (6 bases). CDR1 SNHLY and CDR2 FYNNEI come from the germline V gene. Trimming took 9 bases from V and 4 from J, leaving 19 bases between them. This CDR3 has 15 residues. The CDR3 reads CASTPDAGRYNEQFF. CDR3 coding DNA: TGTGCCAGTACCCCCGACGCAGGGAGGTACAATGAGCAGTTCTTC.

This clone came up once. This chain joins TRBV19 and TRBJ1-2; 7 positions match TRBD1. This CDR3 region has 16 residues. Germline lookup yields CDR1 LNHDA and CDR2 SQIVND (reference sequence). J was trimmed by 4 bases and V by 3 bases; bases with no gene match: 11. The CDR3 DNA reads as TGTGCCAGTAGTATTTATGCCGGGACAGTGAGCTATGGCTACACCTTC. Residues: CASSIYAGTVSYGYTF.

The chain is built from TRBV7-9 and TRBJ1-1, with D tentatively TRBD1 (6 bases). The V end was cut by 5 bases, the J end by 1 base, with 11 bases between. Germline assignment: CDR1 SEHNR and CDR2 FQNEAQ (reference sequence). The CDR3 consists of 14 residues. The CDR3 DNA sequence: TGTGCCAGCAGCCTACAGGGAACGAACACTGAAGCTTTCTTT. Residues: CASSLQGTNTEAFF. Looking up the rest from reference TRBV7-9 and TRBJ1-1 gives the full variable domain: DTGVSQNPRHKITKRGQNVTFRCDPISEHNRLYWYRQTLGQGPEFLTYFQNEAQLEKSRLLSDRFSAERPKGSFSTLEIQRTEQGDSAMYLCASSLQGTNTEAFFGQGTRLTVV.

The chain links TRBV11-2 to TRBJ2-1, with 7 bases identical to TRBD2. The germline V gene encodes CDR1 SGHAT and CDR2 FQNNGV. This CDR3 spans 13 amino acids. The junction had 8 bases not matched to a gene; V was cut back by 5 bases and J by 10 bases. The CDR3 region is CASSGRGGREQFF. The CDR3 region has the DNA TGTGCCAGCAGCGGGAGGGGCGGAAGGGAGCAGTTCTTC. The variable domain in full, with the rest retrieved from reference TRBV11-2 and TRBJ2-1, is EAGVAQSPRYKIIEKRQSVAFWCNPISGHATLYWYQQILGQGPKLLIQFQNNGVVDDSQLPKDRFSAERLKGVDSTLKIQPAKLEDSAVYLCASSGRGGREQFFGPGTRLTVL.

This clone appeared a few times. The CDR3: CAVGTSGGALETQYF. The CDR3 DNA is TGTGCCGTGGGGACTAGCGGGGGGGCTTTGGAGACCCAGTACTTC. The chain links TRBV30 to TRBJ2-5; 16 nucleotides agree with TRBD2. The CDR3 has 15 amino acids. The J segment lost 5 bases and the V segment lost 8 bases, leaving 8 bases of the junction unmatched. Germline CDR1 reads GTSNPN; CDR2 reads SVGIG (reference sequence).

This chain connects TRBV18 to TRBJ1-1; D is unresolved. This CDR3 contains 16 residues. Germline V gene lookup returns CDR1 KGHSH and CDR2 LQKENI. Trimming took off 3 bases at V and 3 bases at J, with 17 bases between the two ends. The CDR3: CASSPKNSLGDTEAFF. The CDR3 region has the DNA TGTGCCAGCTCACCTAAAAACAGCCTCGGGGACACTGAAGCTTTCTTT.

CDR3 DNA: TGCGCCAGCAGCGAGAAGGGACAGGGAGGATCACCCCTCCACTTT. Amino acids: CASSEKGQGGSPLHF. The chain uses TRBV5-1 and TRBJ1-6; TRBD1 aligns across 9 bases. Germline V lookup: CDR1 SGHRS, CDR2 YFSETQ. J lost 10 bases, V lost 4 bases, and 9 bases had no gene match. This CDR3 is built from 15 residues.

The chain uses TRBV29-1 and TRBJ1-6; D may be TRBD1 (6 bases). Trimming removed 5 bases from V and 6 bases from J, with 11 bases in between. The CDR3 runs 13 residues. The germline gives CDR1 SQVTM, CDR2 ANQGSEA. The CDR3 sequence is CSVRAGVNSPLHF. The CDR3 bases are TGCAGCGTTAGGGCAGGGGTTAATTCACCCCTCCACTTT.

This chain links TRBV6-5 with TRBJ2-7; 7 bases are shared with TRBD2. Germline lookup yields CDR1 MNHEY and CDR2 SVGAGI. CDR3 length: 11 amino acids. V shed 6 bases, J shed 11 bases, and the junction held 7 bases outside the gene matches. In DNA form, the CDR3 reads TGTGCCAGCAGCTCCCCCAGCGGGGAGTACTTC. It is translated as CASSSPSGEYF.

The chain recombines TRBV11-2 with TRBJ2-3; D is unresolved. Germline V gives CDR1 SGHAT, CDR2 FQNNGV. This CDR3 is 15 amino acids long. V was shortened by 0 bases and J by 2 bases, with 9 bases between the two germline ends. The chain's CDR3 is CASSLDWAPTDTQYF. As DNA, the CDR3 is TGTGCCAGCAGCTTAGACTGGGCGCCCACAGATACGCAGTATTTT.

The chain carries TRBV6-1 and TRBJ1-1; D may be TRBD1 (6 bases). Deletions cut 3 bases from V and 1 base from J, with 18 bases between. Germline V CDR1 and CDR2: MNHNS, SASEGT. This CDR3 is built from 17 residues. In DNA form, the CDR3 reads TGTGCCAGCAGTGATGGGGGGGGCCCTTTAGAGAACACTGAAGCTTTCTTT. Encoded protein: CASSDGGGPLENTEAFF.

The chain links TRBV30 to TRBJ2-6; D ambiguous. The CDR3 extends over 17 amino acids. Germline CDR1 and CDR2: GTSNPN and SVGIG (reference sequence). V gave up 2 bases and J gave up 0 bases, with 14 bases separating them. CDR3 region: CAWSFPGDRSGANVLTF. As DNA, the CDR3 is TGTGCCTGGAGTTTCCCCGGTGATCGCTCTGGGGCCAACGTCCTGACTTTC.

This rearrangement joins TRBV18 to TRBJ2-1; tentatively, D is TRBD2 (5 bases). CDR3 length: 11 residues. The germline V gene has CDR1 KGHSH and CDR2 LQKENI. V gave up 3 bases and J gave up 8 bases, with 5 bases separating them. The DNA for the CDR3 is TGTGCCAGCTCACCGAGGGATGAGCAGTTCTTC. Translated: CASSPRDEQFF. Supplemented by reference TRBV18 and TRBJ2-1, the full variable domain reads NAGVMQNPRHLVRRRGQEARLRCSPMKGHSHVYWYRQLPEEGLKFMVYLQKENIIDESGMPKERFSAEFPKEGPSILRIQQVVRGDSAAYFCASSPRDEQFFGPGTRLTVL.

J is TRBJ2-2 and V is TRBV5-4; 7 bases are a match to TRBD1. This CDR3 is 15 amino acids long. V dropped 4 bases and J dropped 3; count of bases not matched to a gene: 6. In germline, CDR1 is SGHNT, CDR2 YYREEE (reference sequence). CDR3 residues: CASSPRDSYTGELFF. The CDR3 DNA is TGTGCCAGCAGCCCTCGGGACAGCTACACCGGGGAGCTGTTTTTT.

The chain is built from TRBV10-1 and TRBJ2-1; TRBD2 agrees at 8 bases. After removal of 2 bases from V and 3 bases from J, the junction contained 3 bases not matched to a gene. The germline CDR1 and CDR2 sequences are WNHNN and SYGVQD (reference sequence). The CDR3 runs 15 residues. Written as DNA, the CDR3 is TGCGCCAGCAGTGAGGGTAGCGGGGACTACAATGAGCAGTTCTTC. It yields the protein CASSEGSGDYNEQFF.

The chain uses TRBV4-1 and TRBJ1-2; 8 bases are a match to TRBD1. The V gene's germline CDR1 is MGHRA and CDR2 YSYEKL. The CDR3 loop spans 13 amino acids. V shed 2 bases and J 7 bases; nucleotides not matched to a gene: 3. The CDR3 DNA follows: TGCGCCAGCAGCCAAACAGGGGGTAGTGGCTACACCTTC. This translates into CASSQTGGSGYTF.

The chain couples TRBV7-6 to TRBJ2-7; D gene uncertain. Germline V gene lookup returns CDR1 SGHVS and CDR2 FNYEAQ. With 0 bases removed from V and 3 bases from J, the gap between germline ends came to 9 bases. This CDR3 is 14 amino acids long. In nucleotides, the CDR3 is TGTGCCAGCAGCTTAGCTGGAGTAGGCTACGAGCAGTACTTC. This codes for CASSLAGVGYEQYF.

This chain connects TRBV30 to TRBJ1-5; tentative D call: TRBD1 (5 bases). Trimming left V 0 bases short and J 7 bases short, with 13 bases between. The length of the CDR3 is 14 residues. Germline CDR1 reads GTSNPN; CDR2 reads SVGIG (reference sequence). The chain's CDR3 is CAWSVVGEVQPQHF. CDR3 in DNA: TGTGCCTGGAGTGTAGTAGGGGAAGTGCAGCCCCAGCATTTT.

The chain links TRBV5-8 to TRBJ1-5; TRBD1 aligns across 7 bases. V dropped 0 bases and J dropped 5; count of bases not matched to a gene: 2. Germline V CDR1 and CDR2: SGHTS, YDEGEE. The CDR3 runs 14 residues. In nucleotides, the CDR3 is TGTGCCAGCAGCTTGGACAGGGGAGATCAGCCCCAGCATTTT. It codes for CASSLDRGDQPQHF.

V gene TRBV6-5 combines with J gene TRBJ2-7, with no clear D. Germline values: CDR1 MNHEY, CDR2 SVGAGI. Deletions cut 2 bases from V and 6 bases from J, with 14 bases between. This CDR3 spans 14 amino acids. The CDR3 DNA is TGTGCCAGCAGTTACGGAGTGCGCGCGAGCGAGCAGTACTTC. It encodes CASSYGVRASEQYF.

CDR3 sequence: CASSYSTNYGYTF. The CDR3 region has the DNA TGTGCCAGCAGTTATTCTACTAACTATGGCTACACCTTC. The chain joins TRBV6-5 to TRBJ1-2, with D uncertain. Germline V gene lookup returns CDR1 MNHEY and CDR2 SVGAGI. This CDR3 spans 13 amino acids. V shed 3 bases and J shed 0 bases, with 5 bases lying between them.